Each of the 10 T cell receptor beta chains below was sequenced from the same sample in a study of T cells in Graves' hyperthyroidism and ophthalmopathy. What was amplified from RNA transcripts were TCR beta CDR3 regions. A set of HTBI primers served as the primers for a first-round RT-PCR of the TCR CDR3. TCRdb ran MiXCR on the multiplex PCR reads and lists one entry per CDR3 protein. The repertoire holds around 520,000 distinct CDR3 sequences, with roughly 24% as singletons. The sample consisted of blood. Every receptor here comes from a woman in her twenties or thirties with Graves' ophthalmopathy.

This clonotype was seen ten or more times. For the CDR3, the DNA is TGCGCCAGCAGCGTGACAGGGGTCGGTAACTATGGCTACACCTTC. Protein product: CASSVTGVGNYGYTF. V is TRBV5-1 and J is TRBJ1-2, with 8 bases that match TRBD1. Germline V gene lookup returns CDR1 SGHRS and CDR2 YFSETQ. The CDR3 consists of 15 residues. With 4 bases clipped from V and 1 base from J, the junction kept 6 bases outside the gene matches. The whole variable domain, remainder taken from reference TRBV5-1 and TRBJ1-2, is KAGVTQTPRYLIKTRGQQVTLSCSPISGHRSVSWYQQTPGQGLQFLFEYFSETQRNKGNFPGRFSGRQFSNSRSEMNVSTLELGDSALYLCASSVTGVGNYGYTFGSGTRLTVV.

This clonotype occurred a few times. The chain uses TRBV4-1 and TRBJ1-5, with no clear D. From germline, CDR1 is MGHRA and CDR2 YSYEKL. The CDR3 contains 14 residues. Between the trimmed V and J ends, which lost 1 base and 3 bases, there was a span of 7 bases. The CDR3 DNA follows: TGCGCCAGCAGCCAAGGATGGGCCAATCAGCCCCAGCATTTT. Amino acids: CASSQGWANQPQHF.

This clonotype was seen ten or more times. The V gene is TRBV12-3 or TRBV12-4, the J gene TRBJ1-6; D not certain. The CDR3 runs 12 residues. The V and J ends lost 8 bases and 4 bases respectively, with 6 bases between them. The CDR3 sequence is CASRPYNSPLHF. The CDR3 coding sequence is TGTGCCAGCCGGCCGTATAATTCACCCCTCCACTTT.

The sample holds one count of this clonotype. This chain links TRBV12-3 or TRBV12-4 with TRBJ1-1, with 9 nucleotides matching TRBD1. V shed 6 bases and J 7 bases; nucleotides not matched to a gene: 12. CDR3 length: 15 amino acids. This chain's CDR3 is CASSPGDRVAGEAFF. In nucleotides, the CDR3 is TGTGCCAGCAGCCCGGGGGACAGGGTGGCGGGTGAAGCTTTCTTT.

The table lists this clonotype with many counts. The chain employs TRBV15 and TRBJ2-7; D gene ambiguous. V was pared by 4 bases and J by 0 bases, with 19 bases between. The CDR3 consists of 17 residues. Per the germline V gene, CDR1 is LNHNV and CDR2 is YYDKDF (reference sequence). In DNA form, the CDR3 reads TGTGCCACCAGCACCCGCATCGCTGATATATTCTCCTACGAGCAGTACTTC. This sequence encodes CATSTRIADIFSYEQYF. Full variable domain (remainder filled in from reference TRBV15 and TRBJ2-7): DAMVIQNPRYQVTQFGKPVTLSCSQTLNHNVMYWYQQKSSQAPKLLFHYYDKDFNNEADTPDNFQSRRPNTSFCFLDIRSPGLGDTAMYLCATSTRIADIFSYEQYFGPGTRLTVT.

The chain couples TRBV28 to TRBJ2-7, with 9 bases matching TRBD2. The CDR3 runs to 17 residues. Germline assignment: CDR1 MDHEN and CDR2 SYDVKM. Losses at the gene ends were 2 bases for V and 2 bases for J; bases not matched to a gene: 10. Written as DNA, the CDR3 is TGTGCCAGCAGTTTAATCCCACGACTAGCGGACCCCTACGAGCAGTACTTC. Protein product: CASSLIPRLADPYEQYF.

In this sample, this clonotype turned up many times. The genes are TRBV2 and TRBJ2-7, with D perhaps matching TRBD1 (5 bases). Per the germline V gene, CDR1 is SNHLY and CDR2 is FYNNEI. V was clipped by 5 bases and J by 4 bases, with 9 bases between them. The CDR3 has 12 amino acids. CDR3 in DNA: TGTGCCAGCAGTACACAGGCGTACGAGCAGTACTTC. Encoded protein: CASSTQAYEQYF.

This clonotype was seen many times. The chain couples TRBV7-9 to TRBJ1-2, with 11 bases that match TRBD1. The CDR3 consists of 16 residues. The germline gives CDR1 SEHNR, CDR2 FQNEAQ (reference sequence). Unmatched junction bases numbered 7, after V lost 3 bases and J lost 4 bases. The CDR3 loop is CASSFGQGATGYGYTF. CDR3 bases: TGTGCCAGCAGCTTCGGACAGGGGGCTACTGGCTATGGCTACACCTTC.

This clonotype was seen many times. This chain joins TRBV12-3 or TRBV12-4 and TRBJ1-2; D is uncertain. The CDR3 sequence is 15 residues long. V was clipped by 2 bases and J by 8 bases, with 18 bases between them. CDR3 in amino acids: CASSLFLVEGYGYTF. In DNA form, the CDR3 reads TGTGCCAGCAGTTTATTCTTGGTAGAAGGTTACGGCTACACCTTC.

This clonotype came up many times. The chain carries TRBV28 and TRBJ1-5; D remains ambiguous. The CDR3 extends over 14 amino acids. CDR1 MDHEN and CDR2 SYDVKM come from the germline V gene. Trimming removed 7 bases at V and 3 bases at J, with 13 bases between. In nucleotides, the CDR3 is TGTGCCAGCACGGACGTGGAGTACAATCAGCCCCAGCATTTT. The encoded protein is CASTDVEYNQPQHF.